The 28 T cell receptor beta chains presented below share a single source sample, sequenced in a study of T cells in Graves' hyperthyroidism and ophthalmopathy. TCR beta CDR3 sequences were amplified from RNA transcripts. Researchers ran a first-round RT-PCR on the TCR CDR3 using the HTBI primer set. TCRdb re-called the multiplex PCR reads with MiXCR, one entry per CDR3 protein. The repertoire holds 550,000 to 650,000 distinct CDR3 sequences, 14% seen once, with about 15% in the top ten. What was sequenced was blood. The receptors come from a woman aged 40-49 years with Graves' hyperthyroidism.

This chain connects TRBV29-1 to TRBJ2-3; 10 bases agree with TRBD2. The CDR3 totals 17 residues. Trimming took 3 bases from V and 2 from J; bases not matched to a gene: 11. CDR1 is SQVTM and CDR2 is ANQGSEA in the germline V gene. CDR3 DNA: TGCAGCGTTGATTTGGCCCTAGCGGGGGTATACACAGATACGCAGTATTTT. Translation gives CSVDLALAGVYTDTQYF.

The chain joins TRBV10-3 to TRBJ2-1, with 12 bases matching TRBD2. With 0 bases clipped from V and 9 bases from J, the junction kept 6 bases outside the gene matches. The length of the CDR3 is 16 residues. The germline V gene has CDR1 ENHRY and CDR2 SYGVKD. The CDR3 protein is CAISESSSGRVGEQFF. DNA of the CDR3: TGTGCCATCAGTGAGTCTTCTAGCGGGAGGGTTGGTGAGCAGTTCTTC.

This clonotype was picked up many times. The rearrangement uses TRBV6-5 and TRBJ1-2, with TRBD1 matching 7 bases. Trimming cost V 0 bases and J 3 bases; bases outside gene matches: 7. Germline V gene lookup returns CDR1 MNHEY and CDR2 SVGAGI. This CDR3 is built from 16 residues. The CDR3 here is CASSYSILQGDYGYTF. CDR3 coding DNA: TGTGCCAGCAGTTACTCGATCCTTCAGGGGGACTATGGCTACACCTTC.

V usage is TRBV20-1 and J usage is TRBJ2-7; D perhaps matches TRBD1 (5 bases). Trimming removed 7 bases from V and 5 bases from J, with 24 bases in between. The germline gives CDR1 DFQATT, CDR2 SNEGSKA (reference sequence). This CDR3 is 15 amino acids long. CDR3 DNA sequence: TGCAGTGGTCTCGAATCCGCAGGGAATAAGGACGAGCAGTACTTC. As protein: CSGLESAGNKDEQYF.

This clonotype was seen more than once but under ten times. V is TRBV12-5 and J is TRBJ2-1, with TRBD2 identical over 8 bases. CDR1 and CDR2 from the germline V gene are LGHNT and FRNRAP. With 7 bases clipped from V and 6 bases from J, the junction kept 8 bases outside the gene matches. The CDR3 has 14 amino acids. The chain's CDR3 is CASARGGRFNEQFF. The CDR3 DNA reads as TGTGCTAGTGCACGGGGCGGGAGGTTCAATGAGCAGTTCTTC.

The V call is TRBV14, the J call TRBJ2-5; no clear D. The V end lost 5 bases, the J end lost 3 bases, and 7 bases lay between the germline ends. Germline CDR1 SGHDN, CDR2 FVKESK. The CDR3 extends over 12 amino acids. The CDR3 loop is CASSARKETQYF. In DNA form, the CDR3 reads TGTGCCAGCAGCGCAAGAAAAGAGACCCAGTACTTC.

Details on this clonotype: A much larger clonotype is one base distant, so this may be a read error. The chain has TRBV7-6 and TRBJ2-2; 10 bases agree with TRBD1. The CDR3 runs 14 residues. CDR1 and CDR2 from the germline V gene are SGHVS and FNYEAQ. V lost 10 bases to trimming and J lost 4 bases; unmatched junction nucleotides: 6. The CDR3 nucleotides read TGTGCCACCCAGGGACAGGGGACCACCGGGGAGCTGTTTTTT. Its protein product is CATQGQGTTGELFF.

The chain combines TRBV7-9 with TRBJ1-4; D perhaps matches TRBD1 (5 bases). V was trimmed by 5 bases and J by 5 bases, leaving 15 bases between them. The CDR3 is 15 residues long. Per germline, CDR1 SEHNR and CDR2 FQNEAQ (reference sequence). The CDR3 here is CASSIPGLSNEKLFF. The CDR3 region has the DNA TGTGCCAGCAGCATACCGGGACTATCGAATGAAAAACTGTTTTTT.

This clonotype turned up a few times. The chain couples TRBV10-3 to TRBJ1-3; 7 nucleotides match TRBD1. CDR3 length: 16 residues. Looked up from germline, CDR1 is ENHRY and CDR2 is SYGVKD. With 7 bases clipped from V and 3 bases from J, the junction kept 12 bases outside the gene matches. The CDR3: CAIKGQDRTVGNTIYF. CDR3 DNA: TGTGCCATCAAAGGACAGGATAGAACGGTTGGAAACACCATATATTTT.

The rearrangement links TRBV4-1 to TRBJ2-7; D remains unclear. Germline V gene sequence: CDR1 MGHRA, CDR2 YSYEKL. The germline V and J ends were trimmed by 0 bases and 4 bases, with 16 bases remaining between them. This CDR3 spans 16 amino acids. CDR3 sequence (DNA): TGCGCCAGCAGCCAAGACGCAGGCTCTGCTCCTTACGAGCAGTACTTC. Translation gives CASSQDAGSAPYEQYF.

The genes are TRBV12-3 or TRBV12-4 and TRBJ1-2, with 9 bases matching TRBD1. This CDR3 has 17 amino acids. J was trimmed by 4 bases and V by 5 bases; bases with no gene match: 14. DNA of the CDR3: TGTGCCAGCAGTCCCAGGACAGGGACAGGGCGGCTCTATGGCTACACCTTC. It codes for CASSPRTGTGRLYGYTF.

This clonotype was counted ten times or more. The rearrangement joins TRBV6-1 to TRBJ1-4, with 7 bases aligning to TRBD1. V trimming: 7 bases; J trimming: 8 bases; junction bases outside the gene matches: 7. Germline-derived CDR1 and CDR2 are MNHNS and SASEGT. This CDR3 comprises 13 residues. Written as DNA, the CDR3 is TGTGCCAGCAAGACAGGGAATAGGGAAAAACTGTTTTTT. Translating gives CASKTGNREKLFF.

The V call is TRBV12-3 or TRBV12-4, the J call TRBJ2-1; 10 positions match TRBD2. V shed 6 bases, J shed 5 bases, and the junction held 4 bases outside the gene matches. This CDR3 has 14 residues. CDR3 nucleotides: TGTGCCAGCAGCACGGGACTAGCGCACAATGAGCAGTTCTTC. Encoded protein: CASSTGLAHNEQFF.

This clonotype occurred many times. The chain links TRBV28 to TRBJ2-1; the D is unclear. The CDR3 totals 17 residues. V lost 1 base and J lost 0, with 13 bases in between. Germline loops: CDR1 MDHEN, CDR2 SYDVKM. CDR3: CASSLFGRYSSYNEQFF. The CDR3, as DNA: TGTGCCAGCAGTTTATTCGGCAGGTATAGCTCCTACAATGAGCAGTTCTTC. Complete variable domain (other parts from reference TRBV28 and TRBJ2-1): DVKVTQSSRYLVKRTGEKVFLECVQDMDHENMFWYRQDPGLGLRLIYFSYDVKMKEKGDIPEGYSVSREKKERFSLILESASTNQTSMYLCASSLFGRYSSYNEQFFGPGTRLTVL.

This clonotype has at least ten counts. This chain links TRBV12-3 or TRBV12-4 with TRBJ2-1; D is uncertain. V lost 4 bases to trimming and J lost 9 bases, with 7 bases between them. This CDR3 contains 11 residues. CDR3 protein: CASSSTTEQFF. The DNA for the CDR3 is TGTGCCAGCAGTTCCACGACTGAGCAGTTCTTC.

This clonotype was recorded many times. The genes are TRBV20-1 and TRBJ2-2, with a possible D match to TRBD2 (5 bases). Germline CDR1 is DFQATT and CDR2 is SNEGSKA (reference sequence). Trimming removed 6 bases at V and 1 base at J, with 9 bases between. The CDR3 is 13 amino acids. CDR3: CSATSGNTGELFF. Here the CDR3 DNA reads TGCAGTGCCACCAGCGGGAACACCGGGGAGCTGTTTTTT.

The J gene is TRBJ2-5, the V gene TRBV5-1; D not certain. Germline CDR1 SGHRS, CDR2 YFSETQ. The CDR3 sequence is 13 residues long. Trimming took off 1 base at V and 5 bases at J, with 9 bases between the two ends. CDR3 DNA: TGCGCCAGCAGCTTGTTCATCGGGGAGACCCAGTACTTC. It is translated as CASSLFIGETQYF.

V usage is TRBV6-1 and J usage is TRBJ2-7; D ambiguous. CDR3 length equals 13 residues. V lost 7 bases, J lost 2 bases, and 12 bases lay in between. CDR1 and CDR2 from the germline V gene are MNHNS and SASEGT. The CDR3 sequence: CASTPAGTYEQYF. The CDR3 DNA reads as TGTGCCAGCACCCCGGCAGGTACCTACGAGCAGTACTTC.

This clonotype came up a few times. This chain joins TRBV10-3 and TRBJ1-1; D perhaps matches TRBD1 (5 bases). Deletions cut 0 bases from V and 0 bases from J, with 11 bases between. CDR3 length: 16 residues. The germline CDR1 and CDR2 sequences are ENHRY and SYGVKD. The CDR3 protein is CAISESKGLVNTEAFF. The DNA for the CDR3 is TGTGCCATCAGTGAGTCGAAGGGACTCGTGAACACTGAAGCTTTCTTT.

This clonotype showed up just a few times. The CDR3 DNA is TGCGCCAGCAGCTCCCTGACAGGGGAAGGAAACACCATATATTTT. Encoded protein: CASSSLTGEGNTIYF. The chain couples TRBV5-1 to TRBJ1-3, with 8 bases lining up with TRBD1. V shed 3 bases, J shed 4 bases, and the junction held 6 bases outside the gene matches. Germline V gene sequence: CDR1 SGHRS, CDR2 YFSETQ. The CDR3 is 15 amino acids.

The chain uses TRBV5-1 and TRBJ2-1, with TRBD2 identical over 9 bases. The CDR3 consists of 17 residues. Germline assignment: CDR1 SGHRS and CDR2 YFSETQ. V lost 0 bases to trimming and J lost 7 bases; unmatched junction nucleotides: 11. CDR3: CASSLAGRSGSVNEQFF. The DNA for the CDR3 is TGCGCCAGCAGCTTGGCGGGGCGTAGCGGGAGTGTGAATGAGCAGTTCTTC.

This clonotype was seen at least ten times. Here the CDR3 reads CAWSERAIMNTEAFF. CDR3 DNA: TGTGCCTGGTCCGAGCGCGCTATAATGAACACTGAAGCTTTCTTT. J is TRBJ1-1 and V is TRBV30; no reliable D call. Germline V gene lookup returns CDR1 GTSNPN and CDR2 SVGIG (reference sequence). This CDR3 has 15 amino acids. Trimming shortened V by 5 bases and J by 0 bases, and 16 bases separated the two germline ends.

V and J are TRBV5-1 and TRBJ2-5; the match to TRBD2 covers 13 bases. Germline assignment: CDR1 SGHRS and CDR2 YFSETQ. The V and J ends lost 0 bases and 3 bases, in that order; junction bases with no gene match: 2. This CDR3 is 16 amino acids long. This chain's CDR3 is CASSLAGLAGEETQYF. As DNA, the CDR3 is TGCGCCAGCAGCTTGGCTGGACTAGCGGGAGAAGAGACCCAGTACTTC.

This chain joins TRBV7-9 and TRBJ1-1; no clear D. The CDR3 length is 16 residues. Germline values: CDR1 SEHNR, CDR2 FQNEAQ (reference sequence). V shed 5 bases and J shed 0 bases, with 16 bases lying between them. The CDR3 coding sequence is TGTGCCAGCAGCCCTGATCTAAGATTTTTGAACACTGAAGCTTTCTTT. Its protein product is CASSPDLRFLNTEAFF. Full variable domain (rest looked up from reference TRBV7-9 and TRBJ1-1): DTGVSQNPRHKITKRGQNVTFRCDPISEHNRLYWYRQTLGQGPEFLTYFQNEAQLEKSRLLSDRFSAERPKGSFSTLEIQRTEQGDSAMYLCASSPDLRFLNTEAFFGQGTRLTVV.

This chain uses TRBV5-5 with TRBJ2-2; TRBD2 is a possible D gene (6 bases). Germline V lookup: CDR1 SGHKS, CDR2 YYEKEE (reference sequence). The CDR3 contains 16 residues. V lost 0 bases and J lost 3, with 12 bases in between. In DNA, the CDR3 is TGTGCCAGCAGCTTGGAGTCTAGCGTTTACACCGGGGAGCTGTTTTTT. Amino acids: CASSLESSVYTGELFF.

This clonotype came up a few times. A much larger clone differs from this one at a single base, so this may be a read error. The CDR3 region has the DNA TGTGCCAGCAGTAAACGGGCGCTAGCCTGCGAGCAGTACTTC. This codes for CASSKRALACEQYF. The chain has TRBV28 and TRBJ2-7; TRBD2 is a possible D gene (5 bases). Germline lookup yields CDR1 MDHEN and CDR2 SYDVKM. The CDR3 is 14 amino acids. The V gene lost 5 bases and the J gene lost 6 bases, with 17 bases spanning the gap. The variable domain in full, with the rest retrieved from reference TRBV28 and TRBJ2-7, is DVKVTQSSRYLVKRTGEKVFLECVQDMDHENMFWYRQDPGLGLRLIYFSYDVKMKEKGDIPEGYSVSREKKERFSLILESASTNQTSMYLCASSKRALACEQYFGPGTRLTVT.

In DNA, the CDR3 is TGTGCCAGCAGCCTCAATGCCAGGGAGGGCCTGGACACCGGGGAGCTGTTTTTT. This translates into CASSLNAREGLDTGELFF. The chain links TRBV6-2 or TRBV6-3 to TRBJ2-2, with TRBD2 matching 7 bases. V lost 6 bases and J lost 3; bases outside the gene matches: 16. CDR3 length equals 18 residues. Germline CDR1 and CDR2: MNHEY and SVGEGT.

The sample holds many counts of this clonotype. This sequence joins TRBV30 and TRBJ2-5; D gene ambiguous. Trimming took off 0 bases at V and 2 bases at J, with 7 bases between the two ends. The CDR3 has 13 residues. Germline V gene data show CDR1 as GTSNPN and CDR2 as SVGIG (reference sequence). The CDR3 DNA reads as TGTGCCTGGAGTGTATTTCAACAAGAGACCCAGTACTTC. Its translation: CAWSVFQQETQYF.